The 19 T cell receptor beta chains below all came from one sample that was sequenced in a study of CD8+ T cells in alopecia areata (dated by TCRdb to 2017 to 2018). The library was produced with the immunoSEQ multiplex PCR assay. For TCR sequencing, RNA was extracted from every sample and reverse transcribed into cDNA to serve as template. Entries here come from immuneACCESS through TCRdb and include only in-frame sequences with V and J called. Some clones fail to appear in such tables; in the studies checked, an unresolved V gene covers under half of the shortfall, and the cause of the remainder is unknown. This sample is represented by around 120,000 clones; 50% to 55% of them were singletons. Clones ranked in the top ten supply roughly 0.5% of the sample. Reading the label with the study, this specimen's time point is: more than three weeks on oral tofacitinib. The intended sense of this specimen's treatment or condition label: oral pan-JAK inhibitor, 5-10 mg twice daily.

The specimen comprised CD4+ T cells sorted from blood, sampled at week 4, from a patient treated with tofacitinib. Receptors originate from a human donor with alopecia areata.

This clone has only one observation. The sample has other DNA sequences that encode this CDR3 too. This sequence joins TRBV2 and TRBJ1-2, with D hard to call. This CDR3 contains 11 residues. From germline, CDR1 is SNHLY and CDR2 FYNNEI. The ends were cut back, 4 bases at V and 3 bases at J, with 3 bases in the middle. The CDR3 bases are TGTGCCAGCAGTGGGCACTATGGCTACACCTTC. Protein product: CASSGHYGYTF.

The chain joins TRBV30 to TRBJ1-2, with a weak D call TRBD1 (5 bases). Germline CDR1 reads GTSNPN; CDR2 reads SVGIG (reference sequence). The CDR3 runs 15 residues. V was shortened by 7 bases and J by 2 bases, with 20 bases between the two germline ends. The CDR3 is CASIPGRGLNYGYTF. CDR3 in DNA: TGTGCCTCGATTCCAGGCCGGGGCCTAAACTATGGCTACACCTTC.

This sequence joins TRBV6-6 and TRBJ2-7; a possible D gene is TRBD1 (6 bases). V was clipped by 5 bases and J by 5 bases, with 10 bases between them. CDR3 length: 12 amino acids. From germline, CDR1 is MNHNY and CDR2 SVGAGI (reference sequence). CDR3 loop: CASSQQGNEQYF. CDR3 coding DNA: TGTGCCAGCAGTCAACAGGGAAACGAGCAGTACTTC.

The chain links TRBV9 to TRBJ2-1; D is ambiguous. The V gene's germline CDR1 is SGDLS and CDR2 YYNGEE. The CDR3 covers 13 residues. The V end lost 0 bases, the J end lost 5 bases, and 6 bases lay between the germline ends. CDR3 amino acids: CASSVGRNNEQFF. CDR3 nucleotide sequence: TGTGCCAGCAGCGTAGGTCGGAACAATGAGCAGTTCTTC.

V and J are TRBV2 and TRBJ1-5; D unresolved. Trimming stripped 3 bases from V and 7 bases from J, with 10 bases between. The CDR3 is 13 amino acids. Germline CDR1 and CDR2: SNHLY and FYNNEI. The DNA of the CDR3 is TGTGCCAGCAGTGAGGGCAGAGAGCAGCCCCAGCATTTT. Its protein product is CASSEGREQPQHF. Full variable domain (remainder filled in from reference TRBV2 and TRBJ1-5): EPEVTQTPSHQVTQMGQEVILRCVPISNHLYFYWYRQILGQKVEFLVSFYNNEISEKSEIFDDQFSVERPDGSNFTLKIRSTKLEDSAMYFCASSEGREQPQHFGDGTRLSIL.

The rearrangement joins TRBV7-2 to TRBJ1-5; weak D call: TRBD1 (6 bases). The CDR3 runs 13 residues. Deletions cut 5 bases from V and 4 bases from J, with 9 bases between. CDR1 is SGHTA, CDR2 FQGNSA, per germline. The CDR3 here is CASSDRRNQPQHF. CDR3 in DNA: TGTGCCAGCAGCGACAGGCGAAATCAGCCCCAGCATTTT.

V is TRBV7-2 and J is TRBJ2-1; no reliable D call. Looked up from germline, CDR1 is SGHTA and CDR2 is FQGNSA. Trimming removed 6 bases from V and 6 bases from J, with 9 bases in between. The CDR3 runs 12 residues. The CDR3 sequence: CASRPRSNEQFF. The CDR3 DNA follows: TGTGCCAGCAGACCACGGAGCAATGAGCAGTTCTTC.

The sample holds a few counts of this clone. CDR3 amino acids: CASSFGFRDYQETQYF. CDR3 bases: TGTGCCAGCAGCTTTGGCTTCCGGGACTACCAAGAGACCCAGTACTTC. This chain uses TRBV7-2 with TRBJ2-5; perhaps TRBD2 as D (6 bases). CDR1 and CDR2 from the germline V gene are SGHTA and FQGNSA. Trimming took 3 bases from V and 0 from J, leaving 14 bases between them. The CDR3 has 16 residues.

This clone was seen more than once but under ten times. The chain recombines TRBV5-4 with TRBJ2-2, with TRBD2 matching 7 bases. V was clipped by 4 bases and J by 1 base; unmatched bases: 7. The CDR3 spans 16 residues. CDR1 is SGHNT, CDR2 YYREEE, per germline (reference sequence). The DNA for the CDR3 is TGTGCCAGCAGCCTGCCGGGACTACAGAACACCGGGGAGCTGTTTTTT. This translates into CASSLPGLQNTGELFF. The whole variable domain, filled in from reference TRBV5-4 and TRBJ2-2, reads ETGVTQSPTHLIKTRGQQVTLRCSSQSGHNTVSWYQQALGQGPQFIFQYYREEENGRGNFPPRFSGLQFPNYSSELNVNALELDDSALYLCASSLPGLQNTGELFFGEGSRLTVL.

V is TRBV29-1 and J is TRBJ1-1, with 7 positions matching TRBD1. Germline values: CDR1 SQVTM, CDR2 ANQGSEA. Trimming took 7 bases from V and 7 from J; bases not matched to a gene: 3. CDR3 size: 10 residues. CDR3 loop: CSAGDSEAFF. The CDR3 coding sequence is TGCAGCGCGGGGGACAGTGAAGCTTTCTTT.

The chain carries TRBV6-5 and TRBJ1-2; weak D call: TRBD1 (6 bases). V was shortened by 8 bases and J by 4 bases, with 14 bases between the two germline ends. This CDR3 comprises 13 residues. Looked up from germline, CDR1 is MNHEY and CDR2 is SVGAGI. DNA for the CDR3: TGTGCCAGCCAAGGACAGTCCCTCTATGGCTACACCTTC. This translates into CASQGQSLYGYTF.

The V gene is TRBV10-3, the J gene TRBJ2-7; TRBD1 matches 7 bases. CDR1 and CDR2 from the germline V gene are ENHRY and SYGVKD. The junction had 9 bases not matched to a gene; V was cut back by 6 bases and J by 1 base. This CDR3 has 15 residues. As DNA, the CDR3 is TGTGCCATCAGGGACACCTCACAGGGGTCCTACGAGCAGTACTTC. Its translation is CAIRDTSQGSYEQYF.

The chain employs TRBV23-1 and TRBJ1-6, with TRBD1 as a possible D gene (6 bases). TRBV23-1 is an open reading frame, and its role is uncertain. V gave up 11 bases and J gave up 5 bases, with 16 bases separating them. The CDR3 sequence is 14 residues long. The CDR3 here is CAPPRGVDNSPLHF. CDR3 nucleotide sequence: TGCGCCCCCCCAAGGGGGGTAGATAATTCACCCCTCCACTTT.

This clone was counted a few times. The genes are TRBV29-1 and TRBJ2-5; 7 nucleotides agree with TRBD1. CDR1 and CDR2 (germline): SQVTM, ANQGSEA. Trimming took 6 bases from V and 5 from J; bases not matched to a gene: 9. CDR3 length equals 13 residues. Here the CDR3 DNA reads TGCAGCGTGGGTACAGGGGCGGCGGAGACCCAGTACTTC. This translates into CSVGTGAAETQYF.

The chain is built from TRBV30 and TRBJ1-5, with a tentative D call TRBD1 (6 bases). Germline CDR1 and CDR2: GTSNPN and SVGIG (reference sequence). V lost 3 bases and J lost 6, with 15 bases in between. CDR3 length equals 14 residues. In nucleotides, the CDR3 is TGTGCCTGGAGCATTGGAACAGGGACTCAGCCCCAGCATTTT. Its protein is CAWSIGTGTQPQHF. The full variable domain, in which reference TRBV30 and TRBJ1-5 provide the parts outside the CDR3, is SQTIHQWPATLVQPVGSPLSLECTVEGTSNPNLYWYRQAAGRGLQLLFYSVGIGQISSEVPQNLSASRPQDRQFILSSKKLLLSDSGFYLCAWSIGTGTQPQHFGDGTRLSIL.

The chain recombines TRBV20-1 with TRBJ2-3; D remains ambiguous. Per the germline V gene, CDR1 is DFQATT and CDR2 is SNEGSKA (reference sequence). This CDR3 has 11 residues. V lost 4 bases, J lost 6 bases, and 8 bases lay in between. In DNA, the CDR3 is TGCAGTGCTAAACATGGGGATACGCAGTATTTT. Translating gives CSAKHGDTQYF.

This sequence joins TRBV4-1 and TRBJ2-7, with 8 bases lining up with TRBD2. Trimming cost V 2 bases and J 2 bases; bases outside gene matches: 5. Germline lookup yields CDR1 MGHRA and CDR2 YSYEKL. CDR3 length: 15 residues. The CDR3 DNA reads TGCGCCAGCAGCCAAACCGGGACTAGTCCCTACGAGCAGTACTTC. It codes for CASSQTGTSPYEQYF.

This clone was observed a handful of times. The chain employs TRBV10-3 and TRBJ2-2, with a weak D call TRBD2 (5 bases). There are 12 residues in the CDR3. The germline V gene encodes CDR1 ENHRY and CDR2 SYGVKD. The V end lost 5 bases, the J end lost 10 bases, and 11 bases lay between the germline ends. CDR3 sequence: CAISSTDLELFF. The CDR3 DNA follows: TGTGCCATCAGTTCCACGGACTTGGAGCTGTTTTTT.

With regard to this clone: Other DNA sequences in the same sample also yield this CDR3. V and J are TRBV5-1 and TRBJ1-1; D may be TRBD1 (5 bases). Trimming shortened V by 3 bases and J by 0 bases, and 9 bases separated the two germline ends. The length of the CDR3 is 14 residues. CDR1 is SGHRS, CDR2 YFSETQ, per germline. CDR3 loop: CASSSGTLNTEAFF. The CDR3 DNA sequence: TGCGCCAGCAGCTCCGGGACCTTGAACACTGAAGCTTTCTTT.